This T cell receptor beta chain was documented in a study of shared clonotypes between healthy human individuals. The material for each subset, its genomic DNA, was split evenly across several immunoSEQ plates. Original data processing: Owing to the provision of junction-only sequences devoid of quality scores by immunoSEQ, filtering differed. Data came from immunoSEQ multiplex PCR; TCRdb stores just in-frame clones and leaves some out. Clone size and V and J calls were adopted from that table, with D and trimming inferred from the DNA. This sample has about 480,000 clones, with 60% to 80% found just once. This CDR3 has 15 amino acids. In germline, CDR1 is MNHEY, CDR2 SMNVEV (reference sequence). V lost 6 bases, J lost 2 bases, and 9 bases stayed unmatched. Donation came from healthy HIV-negative adults that had no recent acute infections or vaccinations.

Sample: PBMCs. The clonotype comes from a middle-aged woman in good health. Some clones in this sample may be carry-over from other donors' samples. The gene calls are TRBV27 and TRBJ2-7, with 8 positions matching TRBD2. CDR3 in amino acids: CASSPELAVPYEQYF. CDR3 sequence (DNA): TGTGCCAGCAGCCCAGAACTAGCGGTCCCCTACGAGCAGTACTTC.